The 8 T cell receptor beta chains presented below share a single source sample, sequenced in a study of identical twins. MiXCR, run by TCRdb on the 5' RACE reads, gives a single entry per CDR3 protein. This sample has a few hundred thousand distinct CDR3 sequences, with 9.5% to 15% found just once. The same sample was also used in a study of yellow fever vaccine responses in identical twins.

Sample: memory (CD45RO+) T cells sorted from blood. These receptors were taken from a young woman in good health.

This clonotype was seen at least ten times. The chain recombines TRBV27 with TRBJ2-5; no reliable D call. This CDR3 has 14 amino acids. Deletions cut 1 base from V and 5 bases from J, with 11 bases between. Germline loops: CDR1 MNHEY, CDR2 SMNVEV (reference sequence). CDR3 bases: TGTGCCAGCAGTTTATTCGGCCCTGGGGAGACCCAGTACTTC. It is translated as CASSLFGPGETQYF.

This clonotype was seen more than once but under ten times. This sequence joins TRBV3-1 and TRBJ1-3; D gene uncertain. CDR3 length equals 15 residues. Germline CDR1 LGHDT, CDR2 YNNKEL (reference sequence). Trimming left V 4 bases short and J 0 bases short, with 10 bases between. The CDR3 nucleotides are TGTGCCAGCAGCCCCGGTCTGTACTCTGGAAACACCATATATTTT. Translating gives CASSPGLYSGNTIYF.

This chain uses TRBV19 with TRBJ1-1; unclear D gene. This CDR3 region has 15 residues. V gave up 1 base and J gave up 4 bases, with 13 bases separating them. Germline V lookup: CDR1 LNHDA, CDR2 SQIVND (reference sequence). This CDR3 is CASSIGDRGATEAFF. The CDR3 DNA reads TGTGCCAGTAGTATAGGCGATCGGGGAGCCACTGAAGCTTTCTTT.

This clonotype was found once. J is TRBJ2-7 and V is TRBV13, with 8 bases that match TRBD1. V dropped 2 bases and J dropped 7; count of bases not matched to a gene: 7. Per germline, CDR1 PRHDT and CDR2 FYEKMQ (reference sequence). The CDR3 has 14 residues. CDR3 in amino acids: CASSLSGTGGEQYF. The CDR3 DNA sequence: TGTGCCAGCAGCTTATCCGGGACAGGCGGGGAGCAGTACTTC.

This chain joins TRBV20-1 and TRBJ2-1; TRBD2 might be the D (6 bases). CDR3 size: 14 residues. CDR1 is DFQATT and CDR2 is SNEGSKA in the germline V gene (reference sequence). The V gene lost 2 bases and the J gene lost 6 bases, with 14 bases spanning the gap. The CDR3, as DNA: TGCAGTGCTAGAAAGCTAGCGAATCCCAATGAGCAGTTCTTC. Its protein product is CSARKLANPNEQFF.

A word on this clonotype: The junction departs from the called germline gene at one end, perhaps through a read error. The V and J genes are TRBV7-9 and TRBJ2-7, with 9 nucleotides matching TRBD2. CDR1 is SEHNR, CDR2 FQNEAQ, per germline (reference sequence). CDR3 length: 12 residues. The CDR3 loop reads CASSFGAGGPHF. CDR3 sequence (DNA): TGTGCCAGCAGCTTTGGCGCGGGGGGGCCTCATTTC. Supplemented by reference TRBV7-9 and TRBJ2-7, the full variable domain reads DTGVSQNPRHKITKRGQNVTFRCDPISEHNRLYWYRQTLGQGPEFLTYFQNEAQLEKSRLLSDRFSAERPKGSFSTLEIQRTEQGDSAMYLCASSFGAGGPHFGPGTRLTVT.

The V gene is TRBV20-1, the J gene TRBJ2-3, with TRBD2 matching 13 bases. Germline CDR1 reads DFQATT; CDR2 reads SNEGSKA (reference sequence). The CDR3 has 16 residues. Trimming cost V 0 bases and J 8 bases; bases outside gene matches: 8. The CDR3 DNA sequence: TGCAGTGCTAGAGACAGGACTAGCGGGAGTTCTGGTACGCAGTATTTT. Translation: CSARDRTSGSSGTQYF.

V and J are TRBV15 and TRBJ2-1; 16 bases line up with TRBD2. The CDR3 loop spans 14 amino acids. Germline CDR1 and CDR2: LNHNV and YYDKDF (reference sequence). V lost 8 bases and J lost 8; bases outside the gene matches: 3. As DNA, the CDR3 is TGTGCCACCGCGGGACTAGCGGGAGGGGATGAGCAGTTCTTC. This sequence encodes CATAGLAGGDEQFF.